The 27 T cell receptor beta chains listed next were all sequenced from one sample in a study of tissue T cells after allogeneic stem cell transplantation. Time point here: mouse harvest day 14 after allogeneic transplant. The graft held 10^6 splenic CD5+ T cells and 10^7 T-cell-depleted bone marrow cells. The table came from immunoSEQ multiplex PCR; TCRdb's copy has only in-frame clones and leaves some out. The profile shows about 1,700 clones, roughly 50% of them singletons. The specimen sequenced was gut tissue. These receptors all stem from a female BALB/c mouse given C57BL/6 T cells with graft-versus-host disease after an allogeneic hematopoietic cell transplant.

This clone was seen more than once but under ten times. The genes and germline here are from mouse. Coverage ceases 1 residue before the CDR3 finishes, and the germline J gene fills in the end. This chain uses TRBV3 with TRBJ2-3; unclear D gene. This CDR3 has 12 amino acids. V was shortened by 2 bases and J by 5 bases, with 5 bases between the two germline ends. The germline V gene has CDR1 SNHLY and CDR2 FYNGKV (reference sequence). The CDR3 loop reads CASSLKQETLYF. Partial CDR3 DNA: TGTGCCAGCAGCTTAAAACAAGAAACGCTGTAT.

On this clone: Gene labels here are mouse ones. Read coverage stops 1 residue before the CDR3 terminus; the germline J gene supplies the remainder. The chain has TRBV12-1 and TRBJ1-6; 8 nucleotides agree with TRBD1. TRBJ1-6 is designated an ORF whose function remains uncertain. Germline-derived CDR1 and CDR2 are SGHSN and HYEKVE. The V gene end was trimmed by 3 bases and the J gene end by 3 bases; junction bases not matched to a gene: 3. This CDR3 spans 15 amino acids. The covered CDR3 bases are TGTGCCAGCTCTACAGGGACAGGCTATAATTCGCCCCTCTAC. Protein sequence: CASSTGTGYNSPLY. The CDR3 in its entirety is CASSTGTGYNSPLYF.

A word on this clone: Germline and genes here are mouse. The sequence runs out 1 residue before the end of the CDR3; the remainder is reconstructed from the germline J gene. The chain links TRBV26 to TRBJ2-4; TRBD1 matches 9 bases. Unmatched junction bases numbered 5, after V lost 6 bases and J lost 4 bases. This CDR3 region has 14 residues. Germline V lookup: CDR1 KGHPV, CDR2 FQNQEV (reference sequence). The CDR3 reads CASSPTGGENTLYF. The CDR3 DNA, read in part, is TGTGCCAGCAGCCCGACAGGGGGGGAAAACACCTTGTAC.

Worth noting for this clone: Genes and germline are mouse. The read finishes 1 residue shy of the CDR3 end, and the germline J gene is used to complete it. The chain joins TRBV23 to TRBJ2-7; TRBD2, the table's D call, lacks a check against the DNA. Germline V gene sequence: CDR1 KGHTA, CDR2 FQNQQP. The CDR3 contains 13 residues. CDR3 DNA (partial): TGCTCCAGCAGTCCGACTGGGGGTTATGAACAGTAC. The encoded protein is CSSSPTGGYEQY. The complete CDR3 protein is CSSSPTGGYEQYF.

The table lists this clone with a few counts. Gene names and germline match the mouse. Read data end 1 residue before the CDR3 end; the end is taken from the germline J gene. J is TRBJ2-5 and V is TRBV5, with 9 bases aligning to TRBD2. The CDR3 sequence is 14 residues long. V lost 4 bases to trimming and J lost 5 bases; unmatched junction nucleotides: 4. Germline lookup yields CDR1 LGHNA and CDR2 YNLKQL (reference sequence). The DNA read from the CDR3 is TGTGCCAGCAGCCCCGGGACTGGGATAGACACCCAGTAC. Its protein is CASSPGTGIDTQY. In full, the CDR3 reads CASSPGTGIDTQYF.

As to this clone: The gene symbols are mouse symbols. The sequenced CDR3 bases are TGCTCCAGCAGTCAAAGGGGTGCAGAAACGCTGTAT. It encodes CSSSQRGAETLY. The full CDR3 protein reads CSSSQRGAETLYF. This rearrangement joins TRBV23 to TRBJ2-3; the D call TRBD1 from the table was never checked on the DNA. The sequence runs out 1 residue before the end of the CDR3; the remainder is reconstructed from the germline J gene. From germline, CDR1 is KGHTA and CDR2 FQNQQP. The CDR3 runs to 13 residues.

About this clone itself: Mouse names are used for the genes. The read terminates 1 residue ahead of where the CDR3 ends, so the germline J gene completes it. V and J are TRBV17 and TRBJ1-4; 9 positions match TRBD1. Germline CDR1 reads MNHDT; CDR2 reads YYDKIL. V shed 3 bases and J 6 bases; nucleotides not matched to a gene: 5. The length of the CDR3 is 15 residues. The CDR3 bases that were read are TGTGCTAGCAGTAGGGCCGGGACAGGGCACGAAAGATTATTT. It is translated as CASSRAGTGHERLF. From start to end, the CDR3 is CASSRAGTGHERLFF.

With regard to this clone: The gene names given are mouse names. The CDR3 end lies 1 residue beyond the end of the read and is filled in from the germline J gene. This chain connects TRBV13-3 to TRBJ1-2, with D maybe TRBD1 (5 bases). This CDR3 has 13 residues. V lost 4 bases, J lost 2 bases, and 9 bases lay in between. Per the germline V gene, CDR1 is NNHDY and CDR2 is SYVADS. The covered CDR3 bases are TGTGCCAGCAGTCTCAGGGAGAACTCCGACTACACC. Its translation is CASSLRENSDYT. The entire CDR3 protein is CASSLRENSDYTF.

This clone occurred a few times. Genes and germline are mouse. CDR3 residues: CGARDEWKDTQYF. CDR3 bases read: TGTGGTGCTAGGGATGAGTGGAAAGACACCCAGTAC. The gene calls are TRBV20 and TRBJ2-5; D is uncertain. The read comes to an end 1 residue before the CDR3 does, leaving the germline J gene to fill in the end. The germline V gene encodes CDR1 GFQATS and CDR2 STVNSAI. The CDR3 is made up of 13 amino acids. V lost 0 bases and J 4 bases, leaving 8 bases between the germline ends.

With regard to this clone: Gene names are the mouse ones. Coverage ceases 1 residue before the CDR3 finishes, and the germline J gene fills in the end. The chain joins TRBV26 to TRBJ2-5; no firm D call. Trimming shortened V by 1 base and J by 3 bases, and 5 bases separated the two germline ends. This CDR3 is 13 amino acids long. CDR1 and CDR2 from the germline V gene are KGHPV and FQNQEV (reference sequence). This CDR3 reads CASSLFWQDTQYF. Partial CDR3 DNA: TGTGCCAGCAGTCTGTTCTGGCAAGACACCCAGTAC.

With regard to this clone: All gene names here are mouse names. The read falls 1 residue short of the CDR3 end, and the missing part is taken from the germline J gene. V is TRBV5 and J is TRBJ1-2; D might be TRBD1 (5 bases). V lost 4 bases and J lost 0, with 6 bases in between. CDR1 is LGHNA, CDR2 YNLKQL, per germline (reference sequence). The CDR3 loop spans 13 amino acids. The CDR3 reads CASSPTANSDYTF. CDR3 DNA (partial): TGTGCCAGCAGCCCGACAGCAAACTCCGACTACACC.

By share of the sample, this clone is large. Gene names are mouse gene names. The read falls 1 residue short of the CDR3 end, and the missing part is taken from the germline J gene. This rearrangement joins TRBV1 to TRBJ2-7, with 11 bases identical to TRBD2. V trimming: 1 base; J trimming: 1 base; junction bases outside the gene matches: 3. The germline V gene has CDR1 NSQYPW and CDR2 LRSPGD (reference sequence). The CDR3 totals 16 residues. The part of the CDR3 DNA that was read is TGCACCTGCAGTGCAGGCCGGGACTGGGGGTCCTATGAACAGTAC. Translated: CTCSAGRDWGSYEQY. Given in full, the CDR3 is CTCSAGRDWGSYEQYF.

On this clone itself: Germline and genes here are mouse. The CDR3 is cut off 1 residue early in the read; its end comes from the germline J gene. The chain employs TRBV3 and TRBJ2-1; 9 nucleotides match TRBD2. The CDR3 runs 14 residues. Germline values: CDR1 SNHLY, CDR2 FYNGKV (reference sequence). J gave up 4 bases and V 3 bases, and 1 base lay outside the gene matches. This CDR3 is CASSFWGGYAEQFF. The part of the CDR3 DNA that was read is TGTGCCAGCAGCTTCTGGGGGGGGTATGCTGAGCAGTTC.

This clone was found a few times. Here the gene names and germline are mouse. The part of the CDR3 DNA that was read is TGTGCTAGCAGTTCCGGGACAAATAATTCGCCCCTCTAC. It encodes CASSSGTNNSPLY. The full CDR3 sequence reads CASSSGTNNSPLYF. V and J are TRBV29 and TRBJ1-6, with a possible D match to TRBD1 (6 bases). The CDR3 end falls 1 residue outside the read, so it is completed with the germline J gene. TRBJ1-6 is marked as an open reading frame, function uncertain. This CDR3 is built from 14 residues. Trimming took off 4 bases at V and 5 bases at J, with 9 bases between the two ends. Germline values: CDR1 MSHET, CDR2 SYDVDS.

About this clone itself: The genes are named according to mouse. The read finishes 1 residue shy of the CDR3 end, and the germline J gene is used to complete it. This chain uses TRBV24 with TRBJ1-1; D is perhaps TRBD1 (6 bases). The CDR3 is 12 residues long. Germline CDR1 reads KGHTA; CDR2 reads FRNEEI. V dropped 6 bases and J dropped 6 bases, with 11 bases sitting between them. CDR3 DNA, as far as it was read: TGTGCCAGCAGGTTCAGGGGAGCAGAAGTCTTC. It translates to CASRFRGAEVF. The CDR3 reads in full as CASRFRGAEVFF.

In its sample, this clone ranks as hyperexpanded. Mouse names are used for the genes. The read falls 1 residue short of the CDR3 end, and the missing part is taken from the germline J gene. The gene calls are TRBV2 and TRBJ2-5; 9 bases agree with TRBD2. Germline loops: CDR1 LGHNA, CDR2 YSYQKL. V trimming: 0 bases; J trimming: 11 bases; junction bases outside the gene matches: 0. The CDR3 contains 12 residues. The CDR3 reads CASSQDWGGQYF. The CDR3 DNA, read in part, is TGTGCCAGCAGCCAAGACTGGGGGGGCCAGTAC.

In its sample, this clone was seen a few times. Gene names refer to mouse genes. Sequencing ends 1 residue short of the CDR3 end; the germline J gene provides the rest. V and J are TRBV14 and TRBJ2-7; 12 bases fit TRBD2. This CDR3 spans 15 amino acids. The V and J ends lost 0 bases and 4 bases, in that order; junction bases with no gene match: 2. Germline V gene data show CDR1 as SGHDT and CDR2 as FRDEAV. The CDR3 here is CASSFYGTGGYEQYF. CDR3 DNA (partial): TGTGCCAGCAGTTTCTACGGGACTGGGGGGTATGAACAGTAC.

This clone was detected only a few times. Here the gene names and germline are mouse. The observed sequence ends 1 residue before the CDR3 terminus, with the missing tail filled in from the germline J gene. V usage is TRBV13-1 and J usage is TRBJ1-3; a possible D gene is TRBD1 (6 bases). The CDR3 is 15 residues long. Between the trimmed V and J ends, which lost 2 bases and 0 bases, there was a span of 9 bases. CDR1 and CDR2 from the germline V gene are NSHNY and SYGAGN. The covered CDR3 bases are TGTGCCAGCAGTGAGGGACATAATTCTGGAAATACGCTCTAT. Translated: CASSEGHNSGNTLY. The entire CDR3 is CASSEGHNSGNTLYF.

This clone was seen more than once but under ten times. The gene names given are mouse names. The CDR3 is CASSDWGAAETLYF. Partial CDR3 DNA: TGTGCCAGCAGTGACTGGGGGGCTGCAGAAACGCTGTAT. This rearrangement joins TRBV13-3 to TRBJ2-3; 8 bases map to TRBD2. The sequenced fragment ends 1 residue before the CDR3 boundary, so the rest is inferred from the germline J gene. V lost 2 bases, J lost 2 bases, and 1 base stayed unmatched. The CDR3 covers 14 residues. Germline CDR1 NNHDY, CDR2 SYVADS.

With regard to this clone: Mouse germline and gene names are used. CDR3 region: CASSDNIYEQYF. The part of the CDR3 DNA that was read is TGTGCCAGCAGTGATAACATCTATGAACAGTAC. This chain joins TRBV13-1 and TRBJ2-7; D gene uncertain. The read terminates 1 residue ahead of where the CDR3 ends, so the germline J gene completes it. Germline CDR1 reads NSHNY; CDR2 reads SYGAGN. The CDR3 has 12 residues. The ends were cut back, 1 base at V and 3 bases at J, with 5 bases in the middle.

This clone was counted a single time. Genes here carry mouse names. The read terminates 1 residue before the CDR3 end, so the remaining end is supplied by the germline J gene. J is TRBJ2-2 and V is TRBV12-2; 7 nucleotides align to TRBD2. The V gene's germline CDR1 is SGHLS and CDR2 HYDKME. CDR3 length: 14 amino acids. With 4 bases clipped from V and 2 bases from J, the junction kept 3 bases outside the gene matches. The covered CDR3 bases are TGTGCCAGCTCGCCGACTGGGAACACCGGGCAGCTCTAC. As protein: CASSPTGNTGQLY. The full CDR3 reads CASSPTGNTGQLYF. Supplemented by reference TRBV12-2 and TRBJ2-2, the full variable domain reads NSGVVQSPRYIIKGKGERSILKCIPISGHLSVAWYQQTQGQELKFFIQHYDKMERDKGNLPSRFSVQQFDDYHSEMNMSALELEDSAVYFCASSPTGNTGQLYFGEGSKLTVL.

On this clone itself: Mouse names are used for the genes. The sequenced fragment ends 1 residue before the CDR3 boundary, so the rest is inferred from the germline J gene. The chain employs TRBV26 and TRBJ1-4; 8 bases align to TRBD1. Germline V gives CDR1 KGHPV, CDR2 FQNQEV (reference sequence). This CDR3 region has 15 residues. Germline trimming cut 4 bases from V and 4 bases from J; bases unmatched to any gene: 5. CDR3 loop: CASSPGQGGNERLFF. The covered CDR3 bases are TGTGCCAGCAGTCCAGGACAGGGTGGCAACGAAAGATTATTT.

As for this clone: Gene names are the mouse ones. The read comes to an end 1 residue before the CDR3 does, leaving the germline J gene to fill in the end. This chain connects TRBV19 to TRBJ2-3, with 9 bases matching TRBD1. This CDR3 is built from 15 residues. J lost 1 base, V lost 5 bases, and 5 bases had no gene match. CDR1 FNHDT and CDR2 SITEND come from the germline V gene (reference sequence). The covered CDR3 bases are TGTGCCAGCAGCGGGGACAGGGATGGTGCAGAAACGCTGTAT. Protein: CASSGDRDGAETLY. The full-length CDR3 reads as CASSGDRDGAETLYF.

This clone was picked up a small number of times. The germline and genes are mouse ones. The CDR3 end falls 1 residue outside the read, so it is completed with the germline J gene. V usage is TRBV15 and J usage is TRBJ1-4; D ambiguous. Germline CDR1 is SGHND and CDR2 is FRSKSL. V was trimmed by 1 base and J by 0 bases, leaving 6 bases between them. The CDR3 extends over 15 amino acids. The CDR3 DNA, read in part, is TGTGCCAGCAGTTTAGAGGCGGTTTCCAACGAAAGATTATTT. Translated: CASSLEAVSNERLF. In full, the CDR3 is CASSLEAVSNERLFF.

This clone appeared a single time. Here the gene names and germline are mouse. The read finishes 1 residue shy of the CDR3 end, and the germline J gene is used to complete it. The chain combines TRBV26 with TRBJ2-1, with D possibly being TRBD1 (5 bases). V was cut by 6 bases and J by 0 bases, with 6 bases left in between. The CDR3 runs to 13 residues. CDR1 is KGHPV, CDR2 FQNQEV, per germline (reference sequence). The CDR3 sequence: CASRDINYAEQFF. CDR3 DNA, as far as it was read: TGTGCCAGCAGGGACATTAACTATGCTGAGCAGTTC.

To note about this clone: Gene names are the mouse ones. The CDR3 end lies 1 residue beyond the end of the read and is filled in from the germline J gene. The chain recombines TRBV1 with TRBJ1-3; D uncertain. The germline gives CDR1 NSQYPW, CDR2 LRSPGD (reference sequence). Trimming left V 1 base short and J 0 bases short, with 4 bases between. The CDR3 is 14 residues long. The CDR3 sequence is CTCSAATSGNTLYF. Partial CDR3 DNA: TGCACCTGCAGTGCAGCGACTTCTGGAAATACGCTCTAT.

In this sample, this clone turned up a few times. Mouse gene names and germline throughout. The read ends 1 residue early relative to the CDR3; the germline J gene fills the gap. The chain employs TRBV5 and TRBJ2-1, with TRBD2 matching 8 bases. V shed 0 bases, J shed 4 bases, and the junction held 2 bases outside the gene matches. Germline CDR1 reads LGHNA; CDR2 reads YNLKQL (reference sequence). The CDR3 is 15 residues long. CDR3 DNA (partial): TGTGCCAGCAGCCAAGAGGGGGGGCGATATGCTGAGCAGTTC. The encoded protein is CASSQEGGRYAEQF. The whole CDR3 reads CASSQEGGRYAEQFF.